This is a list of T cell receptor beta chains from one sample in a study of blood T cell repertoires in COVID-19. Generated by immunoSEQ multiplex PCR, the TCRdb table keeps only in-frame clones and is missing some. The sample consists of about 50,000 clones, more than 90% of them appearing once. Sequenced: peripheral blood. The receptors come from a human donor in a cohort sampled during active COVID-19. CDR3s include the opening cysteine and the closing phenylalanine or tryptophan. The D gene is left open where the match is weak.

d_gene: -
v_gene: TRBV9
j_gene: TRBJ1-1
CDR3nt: TGTGCCAGCACCGGAGGGCAGGGGAACACTGAAGCTTTCTTT
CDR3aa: CASTGGQGNTEAFF

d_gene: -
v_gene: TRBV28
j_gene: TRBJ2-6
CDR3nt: TGTGCCAGCAGTGGGCCAGGGGCGGGGGCCAACGTCCTGACTTTC
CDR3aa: CASSGPGAGANVLTF

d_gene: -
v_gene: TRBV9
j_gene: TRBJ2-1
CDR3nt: TGTGCCAGCAGCGCCTCCGACAGGAGCTCCTACAATGAGCAGTTCTTC
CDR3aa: CASSASDRSSYNEQFF

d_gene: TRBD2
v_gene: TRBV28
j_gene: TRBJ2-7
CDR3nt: TGTGCCAGCAGTCCACCTAGCGGGAGTAACGAGCAGTACTTC
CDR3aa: CASSPPSGSNEQYF

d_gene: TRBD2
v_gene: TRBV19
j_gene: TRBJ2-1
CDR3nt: TGTGCCAGTAGTATTGGACTAGCCTCCTACAATGAGCAGTTCTTC
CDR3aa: CASSIGLASYNEQFF

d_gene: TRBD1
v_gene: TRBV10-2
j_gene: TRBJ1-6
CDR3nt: TGCGCCAGCAGTGAGTCAACAGGGGGAAATTCACCCCTCCACTTT
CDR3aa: CASSESTGGNSPLHF

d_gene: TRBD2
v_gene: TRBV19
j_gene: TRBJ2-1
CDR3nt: TGTGCCAGTAGTATAAGGTTCGGACTAGCGAGGAATGAGCAGTTCTTC
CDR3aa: CASSIRFGLARNEQFF

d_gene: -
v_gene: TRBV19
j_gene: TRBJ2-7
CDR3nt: TGTGCCAGTAGTATAAAGGCGGGTACCTACGAGCAGTACTTC
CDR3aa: CASSIKAGTYEQYF

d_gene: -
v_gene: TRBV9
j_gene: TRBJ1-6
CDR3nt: TGTGCCAGCAGCGTCACCCTCGGGTCCTATAATTCACCCCTCCACTTT
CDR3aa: CASSVTLGSYNSPLHF

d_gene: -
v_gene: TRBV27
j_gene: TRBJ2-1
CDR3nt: TGTGCCAGCAGTTTCGGCGGGGCTTACAATGAGCAGTTCTTC
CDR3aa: CASSFGGAYNEQFF

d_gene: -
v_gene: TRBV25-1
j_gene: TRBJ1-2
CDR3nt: TGTGCCAGCAGTGAATTAACAGGACCTAACTATGGCTACACCTTC
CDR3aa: CASSELTGPNYGYTF

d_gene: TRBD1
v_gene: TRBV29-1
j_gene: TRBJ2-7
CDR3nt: TGCAGCGCCTGGACACCCAACAGGGGGAACGAGCAGTACTTC
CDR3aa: CSAWTPNRGNEQYF